The 6 T cell receptor beta chains given below trace back to one sample, sequenced in a study of blood T cell repertoires in COVID-19. Sequencing used immunoSEQ multiplex PCR; TCRdb keeps in-frame clones, though not all of them. The table shows roughly 350,000 clones, with more than 75% occurring only once. The sequenced material came from peripheral blood. The origin of the receptors is a woman aged 25-40 years with COVID-19, enrolled during active disease.

Comments on this clone: The sample carries other DNA sequences with the same CDR3. The chain is built from TRBV30 and TRBJ1-1; D not resolved. The V end was cut by 0 bases, the J end by 1 base, with 3 bases between. CDR3 length equals 12 residues. Germline V gene lookup returns CDR1 GTSNPN and CDR2 SVGIG (reference sequence). The CDR3 loop reads CAWSVRNTEAFF. CDR3 in DNA: TGTGCCTGGAGTGTTCGGAACACTGAAGCTTTCTTT.

The chain combines TRBV19 with TRBJ2-7; 7 bases align to TRBD1. V lost 3 bases to trimming and J lost 2 bases; unmatched junction nucleotides: 4. This CDR3 comprises 14 residues. The germline V gene encodes CDR1 LNHDA and CDR2 SQIVND (reference sequence). CDR3 in DNA: TGTGCCAGTAGTATGGGGGACAGACCCTACGAGCAGTACTTC. Protein product: CASSMGDRPYEQYF.

The genes are TRBV5-6 and TRBJ2-2; D not resolved. Germline lookup yields CDR1 SGHDT and CDR2 YYEEEE. Between the trimmed V and J ends, which lost 1 base and 0 bases, there was a span of 4 bases. The CDR3 runs 14 residues. The DNA of the CDR3 is TGTGCCAGCAGCTTGTTCTCGAACACCGGGGAGCTGTTTTTT. Protein sequence: CASSLFSNTGELFF. The entire variable domain, with the rest obtained from reference TRBV5-6 and TRBJ2-2, is as follows: DAGVTQSPTHLIKTRGQQVTLRCSPKSGHDTVSWYQQALGQGPQFIFQYYEEEERQRGNFPDRFSGHQFPNYSSELNVNALLLGDSALYLCASSLFSNTGELFFGEGSRLTVL.

V gene TRBV27 combines with J gene TRBJ2-1; tentative D call: TRBD1 (5 bases). V lost 9 bases, J lost 13 bases, and 13 bases lay in between. Looked up from germline, CDR1 is MNHEY and CDR2 is SMNVEV (reference sequence). This CDR3 spans 10 amino acids. This CDR3 reads CASGVGLQFF. The CDR3 DNA sequence: TGTGCCAGTGGAGTGGGGCTCCAGTTCTTC.

This clone appeared once. V usage is TRBV19 and J usage is TRBJ2-1; 7 positions match TRBD1. The V segment lost 5 bases and the J segment 1 base; nucleotides outside the gene matches: 5. Germline V CDR1 and CDR2: LNHDA, SQIVND (reference sequence). The CDR3 is made up of 15 amino acids. Here the CDR3 DNA reads TGTGCCAGTAGTGCCGGCAGGGGGTCCTACAATGAGCAGTTCTTC. As protein: CASSAGRGSYNEQFF. The variable domain in full, with the rest retrieved from reference TRBV19 and TRBJ2-1, is DGGITQSPKYLFRKEGQNVTLSCEQNLNHDAMYWYRQDPGQGLRLIYYSQIVNDFQKGDIAEGYSVSREKKESFPLTVTSAQKNPTAFYLCASSAGRGSYNEQFFGPGTRLTVL.

The rearrangement uses TRBV4-1 and TRBJ1-4; possibly TRBD1 for D (5 bases). From germline, CDR1 is MGHRA and CDR2 YSYEKL. Trimming removed 5 bases from V and 3 bases from J, with 16 bases in between. The CDR3 sequence is 16 residues long. The CDR3 DNA is TGCGCCAGCAGCTCCCGGCCGACAGCCTCTAATGAAAAACTGTTTTTT. It encodes CASSSRPTASNEKLFF.